Below are 23 T cell receptor beta chains sequenced from a single sample in a study of shared clonotypes between healthy human individuals. Assay: immunoSEQ multiplex PCR; the TCRdb copy retains only in-frame clones and omits some. Counted here are some 2 million clones, just under 95% occurring once; the ten biggest clones make up more than 0.95%. Naive CD8 cells comprised CD45RO-negative, CCR7-positively selected cells, excluding terminally differentiated effector memory CD45RA+ cells. Sequencing was carried out using naive CD8+ T cells sorted from blood. These receptors all come from a man younger than 35 in good health.

The rearrangement uses TRBV14 and TRBJ2-3; 7 nucleotides line up with TRBD1. There are 15 residues in the CDR3. J lost 0 bases, V lost 5 bases, and 5 bases had no gene match. The V gene's germline CDR1 is SGHDN and CDR2 FVKESK. The CDR3 region is CASSRQGVSTDTQYF. Here the CDR3 DNA reads TGTGCCAGCAGCAGACAGGGAGTCAGCACAGATACGCAGTATTTT.

In its sample, this clone was seen once. This chain connects TRBV7-9 to TRBJ2-3; the D gene is possibly TRBD1 (5 bases). The CDR3 contains 15 residues. Germline assignment: CDR1 SEHNR and CDR2 FQNEAQ (reference sequence). V was pared by 4 bases and J by 0 bases, with 11 bases between. For the CDR3, the DNA is TGTGCCAGCAGCTCGGCACAGGCTAGCACAGATACGCAGTATTTT. It codes for CASSSAQASTDTQYF.

V is TRBV19 and J is TRBJ2-1; 8 nucleotides match TRBD2. V shed 2 bases and J 5 bases; nucleotides not matched to a gene: 2. Germline assignment: CDR1 LNHDA and CDR2 SQIVND (reference sequence). The CDR3 has 14 residues. The CDR3 loop reads CASSIIGRDNEQFF. The DNA for the CDR3 is TGTGCCAGTAGTATAATCGGGAGGGACAATGAGCAGTTCTTC.

The chain combines TRBV7-9 with TRBJ2-5; the D gene is possibly TRBD2 (5 bases). Germline CDR1 and CDR2: SEHNR and FQNEAQ (reference sequence). V was cut by 2 bases and J by 5 bases, with 15 bases left in between. CDR3 length: 15 amino acids. The DNA of the CDR3 is TGTGCCAGCAGCTTATTAAATGGACTCGGGGAGACCCAGTACTTC. Protein: CASSLLNGLGETQYF.

This clone has a single count. The V call is TRBV5-1, the J call TRBJ1-1; D perhaps matches TRBD1 (6 bases). The germline V gene has CDR1 SGHRS and CDR2 YFSETQ. CDR3 length: 14 residues. V lost 1 base to trimming and J lost 1 base, with 8 bases between them. The CDR3 bases are TGCGCCAGCAGCTTGCAGGGGTGGAACACTGAAGCTTTCTTT. Its protein is CASSLQGWNTEAFF.

This chain links TRBV2 with TRBJ1-1, with 10 positions matching TRBD1. J was trimmed by 0 bases and V by 5 bases; bases with no gene match: 3. The CDR3 contains 15 residues. Germline loops: CDR1 SNHLY, CDR2 FYNNEI. CDR3 in amino acids: CASSPGQGLNTEAFF. The CDR3 DNA sequence: TGTGCCAGCAGTCCGGGACAGGGGTTGAACACTGAAGCTTTCTTT.

The chain recombines TRBV27 with TRBJ2-7, with 7 nucleotides matching TRBD2. The germline gives CDR1 MNHEY, CDR2 SMNVEV (reference sequence). V dropped 6 bases and J dropped 1; count of bases not matched to a gene: 3. This CDR3 contains 13 residues. CDR3: CASRRTRSYEQYF. The CDR3 DNA sequence: TGTGCCAGCAGACGGACTAGGTCCTACGAGCAGTACTTC.

This rearrangement joins TRBV5-4 to TRBJ2-4; no clear D gene. Trimming cost V 4 bases and J 6 bases, with 11 bases left between them. The germline gives CDR1 SGHNT, CDR2 YYREEE (reference sequence). CDR3 size: 13 residues. This chain's CDR3 is CASSTPEANIQYF. The CDR3 bases are TGTGCCAGCAGCACTCCCGAGGCAAACATTCAGTACTTC.

The chain is built from TRBV13 and TRBJ2-7; maybe TRBD1 (6 bases). CDR3 size: 12 residues. Germline V CDR1 and CDR2: PRHDT, FYEKMQ (reference sequence). V lost 5 bases, J lost 5 bases, and 10 bases lay in between. In DNA, the CDR3 is TGTGCCAGCAGCAACAGGGTTCACGAGCAGTACTTC. It encodes CASSNRVHEQYF.

This clone has a single count. The chain couples TRBV4-1 to TRBJ2-2; 9 nucleotides match TRBD1. CDR3 length: 17 residues. The germline V gene has CDR1 MGHRA and CDR2 YSYEKL. With V trimmed by 5 bases and J by 7 bases, 14 bases remained unmatched. Here the CDR3 reads CASSAPGTGKRNGELFF. The CDR3 bases are TGCGCCAGCAGCGCGCCCGGGACAGGGAAGCGCAACGGGGAGCTGTTTTTT.

The chain employs TRBV5-5 and TRBJ2-7, with TRBD2 as a possible D gene (5 bases). Germline CDR1 and CDR2: SGHKS and YYEKEE (reference sequence). The CDR3 covers 15 residues. Between the trimmed V and J ends, which lost 4 bases and 0 bases, there was a span of 14 bases. In DNA form, the CDR3 reads TGTGCCAGCAGCCCTGAGGACTGGAGCTCCTACGAGCAGTACTTC. Translation: CASSPEDWSSYEQYF.

This rearrangement joins TRBV27 to TRBJ2-1; D may be TRBD2 (5 bases). The V gene lost 3 bases and the J gene lost 5 bases, with 11 bases spanning the gap. The CDR3 runs to 14 residues. Germline V CDR1 and CDR2: MNHEY, SMNVEV (reference sequence). The CDR3 protein is CASSFAVRDNEQFF. The CDR3 bases are TGTGCCAGCAGTTTTGCGGTGCGGGACAATGAGCAGTTCTTC.

The genes are TRBV5-6 and TRBJ2-1, with D tentatively TRBD2 (6 bases). Germline V CDR1 and CDR2: SGHDT, YYEEEE. Trimming stripped 2 bases from V and 7 bases from J, with 16 bases between. The CDR3 runs 15 residues. DNA for the CDR3: TGTGCCAGCAGCTTCGGACGCGGGATTATTAATGAGCAGTTCTTC. Translation: CASSFGRGIINEQFF.

The chain is built from TRBV30 and TRBJ2-1; D gene ambiguous. CDR1 and CDR2 (germline): GTSNPN, SVGIG (reference sequence). V lost 1 base and J 6 bases, leaving 10 bases between the germline ends. The CDR3 sequence is 13 residues long. The CDR3 region is CAWSGVDLNEQFF. CDR3 DNA sequence: TGTGCCTGGAGTGGAGTGGACCTCAATGAGCAGTTCTTC.

The chain combines TRBV28 with TRBJ2-3, with 8 positions matching TRBD1. The CDR3 is made up of 17 amino acids. Trimming at V came to 3 bases and at J to 4 bases, leaving 12 bases not matched to a gene. Germline V lookup: CDR1 MDHEN, CDR2 SYDVKM. DNA of the CDR3: TGTGCCAGCAGTTTCCTTTCGACAGGGGATATTTCAGATACGCAGTATTTT. Encoded protein: CASSFLSTGDISDTQYF.

The chain carries TRBV5-6 and TRBJ2-7, with D perhaps TRBD1 (5 bases). The CDR3 runs 16 residues. V lost 2 bases and J 4 bases, leaving 19 bases between the germline ends. Germline V gene data show CDR1 as SGHDT and CDR2 as YYEEEE. As DNA, the CDR3 is TGTGCCAGCAGCTTTCCAGGGTTTGGGGCGATTTACGAGCAGTACTTC. This sequence encodes CASSFPGFGAIYEQYF.

This clone was picked up one time. The rearrangement joins TRBV9 to TRBJ1-2; D gene uncertain. V dropped 0 bases and J dropped 5 bases, with 11 bases sitting between them. The CDR3 contains 14 residues. Per the germline V gene, CDR1 is SGDLS and CDR2 is YYNGEE. The CDR3 DNA sequence: TGTGCCAGCAGCGTAGCCGACACCGCTTATGGCTACACCTTC. Encoded protein: CASSVADTAYGYTF.

The CDR3 spells CASSEGLAGQETQYF. Here the CDR3 DNA reads TGCGCCAGCAGTGAGGGGCTAGCGGGACAAGAGACCCAGTACTTC. The V and J genes are TRBV10-2 and TRBJ2-5; TRBD2 matches 9 bases. This CDR3 contains 15 residues. Per germline, CDR1 WSHSY and CDR2 SAAADI. Trimming removed 2 bases from V and 2 bases from J; junction bases left unmatched: 3.

This sequence joins TRBV11-3 and TRBJ2-5, with D possibly matching TRBD2 (6 bases). Trimming removed 0 bases at V and 7 bases at J, with 6 bases between. The CDR3 is 12 residues long. The germline CDR1 and CDR2 sequences are SGHNT and YENEEA. The CDR3 loop is CASSLEEGTQYF. In DNA, the CDR3 is TGTGCCAGCAGCTTAGAGGAGGGGACCCAGTACTTC. Full variable domain (remainder filled in from reference TRBV11-3 and TRBJ2-5): EAGVVQSPRYKIIEKKQPVAFWCNPISGHNTLYWYLQNLGQGPELLIRYENEEAVDDSQLPKDRFSAERLKGVDSTLKIQPAELGDSAVYLCASSLEEGTQYFGPGTRLLVL.

This clone was observed once. The rearrangement joins TRBV10-3 to TRBJ2-7; 12 nucleotides line up with TRBD1. CDR1 and CDR2 (germline): ENHRY, SYGVKD. The J segment lost 6 bases and the V segment lost 6 bases, leaving 6 bases of the junction unmatched. This CDR3 is 14 amino acids long. In nucleotides, the CDR3 is TGTGCCATCAGCCAGGGACAGGGGGCGTCCGAGCAGTACTTC. This codes for CAISQGQGASEQYF.

V and J are TRBV10-3 and TRBJ1-4, with 7 positions matching TRBD1. The germline V gene has CDR1 ENHRY and CDR2 SYGVKD. With V trimmed by 10 bases and J by 8 bases, 10 bases remained unmatched. The CDR3 has 13 residues. The CDR3 nucleotides are TGTGCCACGAGACAGGGTGAGGGGGAAAAACTGTTTTTT. Its protein is CATRQGEGEKLFF.

This chain uses TRBV5-1 with TRBJ2-2; D unclear. The CDR3 sequence is 16 residues long. V lost 0 bases and J lost 1, with 10 bases in between. The V gene's germline CDR1 is SGHRS and CDR2 YFSETQ. CDR3 residues: CASSLGAGGNTGELFF. DNA for the CDR3: TGCGCCAGCAGCTTGGGGGCAGGCGGGAACACCGGGGAGCTGTTTTTT.

The chain has TRBV19 and TRBJ1-6; D unclear. This CDR3 spans 15 amino acids. The germline CDR1 and CDR2 sequences are LNHDA and SQIVND (reference sequence). Trimming took 0 bases from V and 12 from J, leaving 15 bases between them. CDR3 region: CASSIDRDLVRPLHF. Written as DNA, the CDR3 is TGTGCCAGTAGTATAGATCGTGACCTCGTTAGACCCCTCCACTTT. The entire variable domain, with the rest obtained from reference TRBV19 and TRBJ1-6, is as follows: DGGITQSPKYLFRKEGQNVTLSCEQNLNHDAMYWYRQDPGQGLRLIYYSQIVNDFQKGDIAEGYSVSREKKESFPLTVTSAQKNPTAFYLCASSIDRDLVRPLHFGNGTRLTVT.